This T cell receptor beta chain was recorded in a study of cytomegalovirus exposure and HLA in healthy donors. Study overall: An early data release held 79 million or so unique TCRs from HLA-typed donors.

Study-wide results and caveats: Most observed TCR sequences were rare, whereas some public TCRs were detected in many donors.

This PCR relied on a set of 60 Vbeta primers and 13 Jbeta primers. The table came from immunoSEQ multiplex PCR; TCRdb's copy has only in-frame clones and leaves some out. Of roughly 130,000 clones listed, more than 75% are singletons. With regard to this clone: Its antigen is not identified.

CDR3 length: 16 amino acids. The V segment lost 5 bases and the J segment 3 bases; nucleotides outside the gene matches: 5. Germline CDR1 reads SGHTA; CDR2 reads FQGNSA. Material: PBMCs. The genes are TRBV7-2 and TRBJ2-3, with 13 positions matching TRBD2. This clonotype was obtained from a female donor in good health and CMV-seronegative. CDR3 coding DNA: TGTGCCAGCAGCACTAGCGGGGGGGCCAGTACAGATACGCAGTATTTT. The encoded protein is CASSTSGGASTDTQYF. Drawing the rest from reference TRBV7-2 and TRBJ2-3, the complete variable domain is GAGVSQSPSNKVTEKGKDVELRCDPISGHTALYWYRQSLGQGLEFLIYFQGNSAPDKSGLPSDRFSAERTGGSVSTLTIQRTQQEDSAVYLCASSTSGGASTDTQYFGPGTRLTVL.